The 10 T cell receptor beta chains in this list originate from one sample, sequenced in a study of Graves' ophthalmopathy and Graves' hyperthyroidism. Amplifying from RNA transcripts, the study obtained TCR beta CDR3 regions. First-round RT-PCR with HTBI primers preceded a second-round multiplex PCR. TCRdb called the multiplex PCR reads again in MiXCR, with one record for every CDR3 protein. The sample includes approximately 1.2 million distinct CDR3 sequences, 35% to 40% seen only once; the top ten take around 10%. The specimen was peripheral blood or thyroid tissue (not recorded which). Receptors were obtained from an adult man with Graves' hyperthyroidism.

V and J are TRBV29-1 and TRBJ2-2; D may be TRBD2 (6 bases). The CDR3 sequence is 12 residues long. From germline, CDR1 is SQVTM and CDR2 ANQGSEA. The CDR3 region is CGGDVGTGELFF. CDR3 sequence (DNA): TGCGGAGGGGACGTTGGCACCGGGGAGCTGTTTTTT.

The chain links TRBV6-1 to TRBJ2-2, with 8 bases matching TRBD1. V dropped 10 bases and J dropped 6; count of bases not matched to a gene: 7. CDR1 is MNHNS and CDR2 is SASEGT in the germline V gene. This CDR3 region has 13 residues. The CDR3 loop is CATRTGWSGELFF. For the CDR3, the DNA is TGTGCCACCAGGACAGGGTGGTCCGGGGAGCTGTTTTTT.

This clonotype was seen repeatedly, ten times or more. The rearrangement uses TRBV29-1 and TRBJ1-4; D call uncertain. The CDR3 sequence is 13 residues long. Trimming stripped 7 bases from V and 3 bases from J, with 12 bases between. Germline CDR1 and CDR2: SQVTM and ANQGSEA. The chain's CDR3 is CSAQGAANEKLFF. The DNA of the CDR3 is TGCAGCGCACAAGGCGCGGCTAATGAAAAACTGTTTTTT.

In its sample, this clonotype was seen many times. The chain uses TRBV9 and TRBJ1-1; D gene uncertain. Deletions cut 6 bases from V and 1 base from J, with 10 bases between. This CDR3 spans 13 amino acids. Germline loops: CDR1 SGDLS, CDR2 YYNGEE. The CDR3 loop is CASTGHQNTEAFF. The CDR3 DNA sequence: TGTGCCAGCACTGGGCACCAGAACACTGAAGCTTTCTTT.

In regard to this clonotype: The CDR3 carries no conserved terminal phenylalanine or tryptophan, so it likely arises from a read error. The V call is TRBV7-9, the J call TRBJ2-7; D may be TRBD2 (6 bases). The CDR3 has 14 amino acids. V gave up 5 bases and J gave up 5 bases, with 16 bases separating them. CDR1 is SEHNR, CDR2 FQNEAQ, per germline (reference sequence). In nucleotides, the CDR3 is TGTGCCAGCAGCCGTGGAGACGGGAGCCACGAGCAGTACCTC. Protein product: CASSRGDGSHEQYL.

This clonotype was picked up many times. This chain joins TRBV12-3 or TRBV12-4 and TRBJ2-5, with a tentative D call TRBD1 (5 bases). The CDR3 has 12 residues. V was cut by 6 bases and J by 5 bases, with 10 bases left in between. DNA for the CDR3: TGTGCCAGCAGCAGGAAGGGGGAGACCCAGTACTTC. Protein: CASSRKGETQYF.

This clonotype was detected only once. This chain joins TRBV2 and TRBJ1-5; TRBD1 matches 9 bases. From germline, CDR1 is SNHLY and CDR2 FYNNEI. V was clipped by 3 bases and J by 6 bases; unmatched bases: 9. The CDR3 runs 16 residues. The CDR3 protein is CASSEPDRGRGQPQHF. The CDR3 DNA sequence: TGTGCCAGCAGTGAGCCGGACAGGGGAAGGGGTCAGCCCCAGCATTTT.

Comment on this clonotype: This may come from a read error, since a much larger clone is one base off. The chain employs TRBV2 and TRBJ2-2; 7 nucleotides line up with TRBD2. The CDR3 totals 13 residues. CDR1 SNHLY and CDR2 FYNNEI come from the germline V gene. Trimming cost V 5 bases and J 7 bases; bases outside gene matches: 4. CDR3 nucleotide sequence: TGTGCCAGCAGTCCTGGACTAGACGGGGAGCTGTTTTTT. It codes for CASSPGLDGELFF.

The chain's CDR3 is CSVSTGLQETQYF. The CDR3 DNA sequence: TGCAGCGTATCCACAGGGCTTCAAGAGACCCAGTACTTC. The chain links TRBV29-1 to TRBJ2-5, with D tentatively TRBD1 (6 bases). The CDR3 has 13 amino acids. Germline lookup yields CDR1 SQVTM and CDR2 ANQGSEA. V lost 6 bases, J lost 2 bases, and 13 bases lay in between.

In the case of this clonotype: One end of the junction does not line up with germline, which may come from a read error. The CDR3 coding sequence is TGTGCCAGCAGTTACTCAACGGTTGGAGCGATGAAGACCCAGTACTTC. This sequence encodes CASSYSTVGAMKTQYF. The chain is built from TRBV10-3 and TRBJ2-5, with no clear D. Germline values: CDR1 ENHRY, CDR2 SYGVKD. This CDR3 comprises 16 residues.